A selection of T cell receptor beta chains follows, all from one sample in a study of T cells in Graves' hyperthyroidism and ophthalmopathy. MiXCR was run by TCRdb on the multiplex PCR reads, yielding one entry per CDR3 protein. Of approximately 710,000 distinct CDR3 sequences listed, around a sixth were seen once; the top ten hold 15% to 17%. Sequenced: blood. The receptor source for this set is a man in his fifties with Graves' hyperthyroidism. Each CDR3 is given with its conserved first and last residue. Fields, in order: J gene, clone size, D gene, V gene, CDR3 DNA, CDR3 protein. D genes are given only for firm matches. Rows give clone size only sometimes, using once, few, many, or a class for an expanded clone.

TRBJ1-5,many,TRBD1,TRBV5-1,TGCGCCAGCAGCACGGGACAGGGGAATCAGCCCCAGCATTTT,CASSTGQGNQPQHF
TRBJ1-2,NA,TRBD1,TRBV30,TGTGCCTGGAGCGCGACAGGGGCCAGTGGCTACACCTTC,CAWSATGASGYTF
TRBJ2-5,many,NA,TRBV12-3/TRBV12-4,TGTGCCAGCAGTTTTGGTGCCGGAGGCAGCCAAGAGACCCAGTACTTC,CASSFGAGGSQETQYF
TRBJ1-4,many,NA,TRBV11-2,TGTGCCAGCAGCGCCTCCGGGTCACTGGGCGAGGAAAAACTGTTTTTT,CASSASGSLGEEKLFF
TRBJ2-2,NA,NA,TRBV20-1,TGCAGTGCTAGGGACGTTGGCACCGGGGAGCTGTTTTTT,CSARDVGTGELFF
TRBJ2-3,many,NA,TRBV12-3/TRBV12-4,TGTGCCAGCAGTTTTGGCGGGACAGATACGCAGTATTTT,CASSFGGTDTQYF
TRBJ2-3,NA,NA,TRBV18,TGTGCCAGCTCACCGTTGGCGGGACGGAGCACAGATACGCATTATTTT,CASSPLAGRSTDTHYF
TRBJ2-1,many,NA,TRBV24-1,TGTGCCACCAGTGATTTGCGTCTAAGCGTCAATGAGCAGTTCTTC,CATSDLRLSVNEQFF
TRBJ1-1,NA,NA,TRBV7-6,TGTGCCAGCTCCTGGGGAGGGGAAGTGGACACTGAAGCTTTCTTT,CASSWGGEVDTEAFF
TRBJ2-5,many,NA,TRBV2,TGTGCCAGCAGTGTTCGCAGGGAAGGAGAGACCCAGTACTTC,CASSVRREGETQYF
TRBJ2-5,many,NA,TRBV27,TGTGCCAGCATCATAGAGGAAGACAGGTATGAAATCAAAGAGACCCAGTACTTC,CASIIEEDRYEIKETQYF
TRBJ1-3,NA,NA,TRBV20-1,TGCAGTGCTCGATCGGGGCTAAACTCTGGAAACACCATATATTTT,CSARSGLNSGNTIYF
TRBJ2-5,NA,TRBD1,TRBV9,TGTGCCAGCAGCGTAGGAGGGACAGGGGGCGGAAAGACCCAGTACTTC,CASSVGGTGGGKTQYF
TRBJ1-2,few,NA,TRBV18,TGTGCCAGCTCACCTGGGGCCCTGGCTAACTATGGCTACACCTTC,CASSPGALANYGYTF
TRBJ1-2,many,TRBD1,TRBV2,TGTGCCAGCAGTGAAATTGACAGGGCTGGAAACTATGGCTACACCTTC,CASSEIDRAGNYGYTF
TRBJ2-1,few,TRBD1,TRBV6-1,TGTGCCAGCAGTGAAGGGACAGGGGTTGGCAATGAGCAGTTCTTC,CASSEGTGVGNEQFF